In its sample, the clone carrying this TCR beta chain was seen many times. Its target is not known. The authors made TCR cDNA by 5'RACE template switching, adding a universal primer site and UMIs. Using its own MiXCR run on the 5' RACE reads, TCRdb lists one record per CDR3 protein. The sample contains 110,000 to 150,000 distinct CDR3 sequences, 5% to 7.5% of which appear only once. This sample is part of a study of T cells after yellow fever vaccination. Study conclusions and caveats: Overlap between CD4 and CD8 compartments was detected for a small share of clonotypes. Researchers report a weaker secondary response that nonetheless peaked faster, day 5 versus 15.

The germline CDR1 and CDR2 sequences are SNHLY and FYNNEI. The CDR3 consists of 13 residues. V lost 11 bases and J lost 0; bases outside the gene matches: 6. This sample comprised CD4+ T cells sorted from PBMCs, obtained 10 days after the yellow fever booster vaccination. This chain links TRBV2 with TRBJ2-7, with 8 nucleotides matching TRBD1. The sequence derives from a man in his thirties or forties who received the YFV17D yellow fever vaccine. In DNA form, the CDR3 reads TGTGCCCGGGGACAGGCCAGCTCCTACGAGCAGTACTTC. Protein sequence: CARGQASSYEQYF.